These 29 T cell receptor beta chains came from one sample sequenced in a study of blood T cells in healthy people across ages. It was with a sample-barcoded 5' primer and a J-beta primer mix that a second PCR of roughly 6 to 11 cycles was run. MiXCR was run by TCRdb on the 5' RACE reads, yielding one entry per CDR3 protein. The sample has about 970,000 distinct CDR3 sequences; just over 50% are singletons. Source material: blood. The receptors here all came from a woman aged 55-69 years in good health.

This rearrangement joins TRBV5-1 to TRBJ1-1; 7 positions match TRBD1. The germline V gene has CDR1 SGHRS and CDR2 YFSETQ. The length of the CDR3 is 17 residues. V lost 4 bases and J lost 0; bases outside the gene matches: 12. In nucleotides, the CDR3 is TGCGCCAGCAGCCCCGCGAAGGGGGCTACCATGAACACTGAAGCTTTCTTT. This codes for CASSPAKGATMNTEAFF.

V is TRBV14 and J is TRBJ2-3, with a weak D call TRBD1 (6 bases). This CDR3 comprises 15 residues. Trimming stripped 1 base from V and 0 bases from J, with 8 bases between. Germline assignment: CDR1 SGHDN and CDR2 FVKESK. The CDR3 region is CASSQGGLSTDTQYF. The CDR3, as DNA: TGTGCCAGCAGCCAAGGGGGGCTAAGCACAGATACGCAGTATTTT.

CDR3 residues: CASSQEDGRRTGVVETQYF. The CDR3 DNA follows: TGCGCCAGCAGCCAAGAGGATGGGAGACGGACAGGGGTCGTTGAGACCCAGTACTTC. The chain combines TRBV4-3 with TRBJ2-7; 9 bases are a match to TRBD1. Gene TRBJ2-5 matches the end of the DNA better, so the J call may be wrong. The CDR3 is 19 amino acids. Germline values: CDR1 LGHNA, CDR2 YSLEER.

V gene TRBV24-1 combines with J gene TRBJ2-3; 12 bases are shared with TRBD2. V dropped 4 bases and J dropped 0; count of bases not matched to a gene: 4. Germline CDR1 reads KGHDR; CDR2 reads SFDVKD. This CDR3 spans 17 amino acids. CDR3 in amino acids: CATSDSGTSGSTDTQYF. The CDR3, as DNA: TGTGCCACCAGTGACTCCGGGACTAGCGGGAGCACAGATACGCAGTATTTT.

This clonotype was seen only once. The germline gene is not matched at one end of the junction; a read error may be the cause. The rearrangement joins TRBV20-1 to TRBJ2-1; either TRBD1 or TRBD2 may fit D (5 bases each). The CDR3 sequence is 19 residues long. The V gene's germline CDR1 is DFQATT and CDR2 SNEGSKA (reference sequence). CDR3 DNA sequence: TGCAATGCTAGATCTTCGGGACCGCGCTTTCTGAGCTCCTACAATGAGCAGTTCTTC. This translates into CNARSSGPRFLSSYNEQFF.

The V call is TRBV6-2 or TRBV6-3, the J call TRBJ2-7; D may correspond to TRBD1 or TRBD2 (5 bases each). The CDR3 sequence is 15 residues long. Between the trimmed V and J ends, which lost 6 bases and 5 bases, there was a span of 20 bases. Germline assignment: CDR1 MNHEY and CDR2 SVGEGT. This CDR3 reads CASSLYSGPTDEQYF. The CDR3 nucleotides read TGTGCCAGCAGCCTTTATTCGGGACCGACCGACGAGCAGTACTTC.

The rearrangement joins TRBV28 to TRBJ1-5; D unresolved. The germline CDR1 and CDR2 sequences are MDHEN and SYDVKM. The CDR3 spans 12 residues. The ends were cut back, 2 bases at V and 7 bases at J, with 6 bases in the middle. CDR3 sequence: CASSLQVQPQHF. The CDR3 DNA is TGTGCCAGCAGTTTACAGGTCCAGCCCCAGCATTTT.

In the case of this clonotype: The junction differs from germline at one of its ends, possibly a read error. The rearrangement joins TRBV25-1 to TRBJ2-5, with a possible D match to TRBD1 (6 bases). The CDR3 is 15 residues long. The V gene's germline CDR1 is MGHDK and CDR2 SYGVNS. CDR3: CVSSPGQLLQETQYF. The CDR3 nucleotides are TGTGTCAGCAGCCCCGGACAGCTTCTCCAAGAGACCCAGTACTTC.

This clonotype turned up a few times. The chain joins TRBV7-8 to TRBJ1-4; no clear D. There are 15 residues in the CDR3. Germline-derived CDR1 and CDR2 are SGHVS and FQNEAQ. V was pared by 5 bases and J by 5 bases, with 15 bases between. CDR3 amino acids: CASSTSGIVNEKLFF. The CDR3 nucleotides read TGTGCCAGCAGCACCTCGGGGATCGTGAATGAAAAACTGTTTTTT.

V is TRBV29-1 and J is TRBJ2-7; TRBD1 matches at 7 bases. The CDR3 sequence is 13 residues long. The V and J ends lost 6 bases and 4 bases, in that order; junction bases with no gene match: 9. The germline CDR1 and CDR2 sequences are SQVTM and ANQGSEA. CDR3 in amino acids: CSVKDRTLYEQYF. CDR3 nucleotides: TGCAGCGTAAAGGACAGGACCCTTTACGAGCAGTACTTC.

The table lists this clonotype with a few counts. The chain recombines TRBV15 with TRBJ2-3; D is undetermined. V dropped 0 bases and J dropped 3 bases, with 10 bases sitting between them. Germline loops: CDR1 LNHNV, CDR2 YYDKDF (reference sequence). The length of the CDR3 is 15 residues. CDR3 coding DNA: TGTGCCACCAGCAGAGATTTCGGTGGAACAGATACGCAGTATTTT. Protein sequence: CATSRDFGGTDTQYF.

The chain employs TRBV24-1 and TRBJ2-3; TRBD1 might be the D (5 bases). The length of the CDR3 is 17 residues. V gave up 10 bases and J gave up 1 base, with 23 bases separating them. Germline-derived CDR1 and CDR2 are KGHDR and SFDVKD. The CDR3 is CATALPRTAQGTDTQYF. The CDR3 bases are TGTGCCACTGCCCTCCCTCGGACCGCACAGGGCACAGATACGCAGTATTTT.

This clonotype was detected once. The genes are TRBV7-6 and TRBJ2-5; D may be TRBD1 or TRBD2 (5 bases each). CDR3 length: 15 amino acids. V dropped 5 bases and J dropped 11 bases, with 24 bases sitting between them. CDR1 and CDR2 from the germline V gene are SGHVS and FNYEAQ. The CDR3 DNA sequence: TGTGCCAGCAGCCCAGCGCGGACACTCTCTGGGGAGCAGTACTTC. Translated, it gives CASSPARTLSGEQYF.

The V call is TRBV7-8, the J call TRBJ2-2; a possible D gene is TRBD1 (5 bases). This CDR3 spans 18 amino acids. Germline lookup yields CDR1 SGHVS and CDR2 FQNEAQ. Trimming shortened V by 3 bases and J by 3 bases, and 20 bases separated the two germline ends. The DNA of the CDR3 is TGTGCCAGCAGCTTTTCGGCCAGGGTGAGAGCTTACACCGGGGAGCTGTTTTTT. The encoded protein is CASSFSARVRAYTGELFF. Based on the CDR3 plus reference TRBV7-8 and TRBJ2-2, the full variable domain is GAGVSQSPRYKVAKRGQDVALRCDPISGHVSLFWYQQALGQGPEFLTYFQNEAQLDKSGLPSDRFFAERPEGSVSTLKIQRTQQEDSAVYLCASSFSARVRAYTGELFFGEGSRLTVL.

The rearrangement joins TRBV29-1 to TRBJ1-1, with no clear D. Germline V lookup: CDR1 SQVTM, CDR2 ANQGSEA. The V end was cut by 7 bases, the J end by 2 bases, with 14 bases between. This CDR3 is 13 amino acids long. The CDR3 coding sequence is TGCAGCGCCAGACGTGCGGGAAACACTGAAGCTTTCTTT. Translating it yields CSARRAGNTEAFF.

CDR3 sequence (DNA): TGTGCCAGCAGCAGGGACTCAATGGGTTGGCAGTTCTTC. The encoded protein is CASSRDSMGWQFF. The genes are TRBV7-2 and TRBJ2-1; perhaps TRBD2 as D (6 bases). Trimming left V 5 bases short and J 12 bases short, with 17 bases between. Per the germline V gene, CDR1 is SGHTA and CDR2 is FQGNSA. The CDR3 is 13 amino acids.

The chain combines TRBV20-1 with TRBJ2-2; D gene unclear. The CDR3 runs 15 residues. Trimming left V 3 bases short and J 0 bases short, with 11 bases between. Germline loops: CDR1 DFQATT, CDR2 SNEGSKA (reference sequence). In DNA form, the CDR3 reads TGCAGTGCTAGTTATCTCGGAGCGAACACCGGGGAGCTGTTTTTT. Translation: CSASYLGANTGELFF.

This chain links TRBV30 with TRBJ2-7; no reliable D call. This CDR3 contains 12 residues. V was pared by 3 bases and J by 5 bases, with 11 bases between. Germline lookup yields CDR1 GTSNPN and CDR2 SVGIG (reference sequence). CDR3 amino acids: CAWRLGYHEQYF. DNA for the CDR3: TGTGCCTGGAGACTCGGGTACCACGAGCAGTACTTC.

The chain is built from TRBV7-8 and TRBJ2-5, with TRBD2 matching 15 bases. V lost 0 bases and J lost 10; bases outside the gene matches: 6. The CDR3 extends over 16 amino acids. Looked up from germline, CDR1 is SGHVS and CDR2 is FQNEAQ. CDR3 protein: CASSLAVGLAGGIQYF. Written as DNA, the CDR3 is TGTGCCAGCAGCTTAGCGGTGGGACTAGCGGGAGGAATCCAGTACTTC.

The chain uses TRBV21-1 and TRBJ2-7; the table's D gene call, TRBD2, was not cross checked with the DNA. TRBV21-1 is a listed pseudogene. The CDR3 covers 19 residues. The CDR3 is CASSSRKLAGGQNSYEQYF. The CDR3 DNA reads as TGTGCCAGCAGCTCCCGGAAACTAGCGGGAGGACAGAACTCCTACGAGCAGTACTTC.

The CDR3 DNA sequence: TGTGCCAGCGGGAACCGGGACAGCAATCAGCCCCAGCATTTT. Protein: CASGNRDSNQPQHF. The gene calls are TRBV27 and TRBJ1-5, with a possible D match to TRBD1 (5 bases). This CDR3 comprises 14 residues. Trimming took off 8 bases at V and 1 base at J, with 12 bases between the two ends. In germline, CDR1 is MNHEY, CDR2 SMNVEV (reference sequence).

This clonotype occurred a few times. The CDR3 protein is CSANRDPVYEQYF. As DNA, the CDR3 is TGCAGTGCGAACCGGGACCCTGTCTACGAGCAGTACTTC. The chain has TRBV20-1 and TRBJ2-5; D possibly uses TRBD1 or TRBD2 (5 bases each). The DNA end is more similar to TRBJ2-7, so the J call may be wrong. The V gene's germline CDR1 is DFQATT and CDR2 SNEGSKA (reference sequence). This CDR3 is built from 13 residues.

This clonotype was seen only a few times. V gene TRBV5-1 combines with J gene TRBJ2-4; no clear D. The germline V gene has CDR1 SGHRS and CDR2 YFSETQ. The CDR3 consists of 12 residues. V was shortened by 2 bases and J by 6 bases, with 6 bases between the two germline ends. CDR3 nucleotide sequence: TGCGCCAGCAGCTTTGAAGGAAACATTCAGTACTTC. Translated, it gives CASSFEGNIQYF. The entire variable domain, with the rest obtained from reference TRBV5-1 and TRBJ2-4, is as follows: KAGVTQTPRYLIKTRGQQVTLSCSPISGHRSVSWYQQTPGQGLQFLFEYFSETQRNKGNFPGRFSGRQFSNSRSEMNVSTLELGDSALYLCASSFEGNIQYFGAGTRLSVL.

The chain links TRBV20-1 to TRBJ2-3; 10 nucleotides match TRBD2. Per the germline V gene, CDR1 is DFQATT and CDR2 is SNEGSKA (reference sequence). V gave up 5 bases and J gave up 2 bases; unmatched junction bases: 7. This CDR3 is 15 amino acids long. CDR3 protein: CSAYILAGITDTQYF. The DNA of the CDR3 is TGCAGTGCTTACATACTAGCGGGAATCACAGATACGCAGTATTTT.

The V call is TRBV7-2, the J call TRBJ2-2; no clear D gene. CDR3 length: 15 amino acids. Between the trimmed V and J ends, which lost 3 bases and 0 bases, there was a span of 8 bases. Germline CDR1 reads SGHTA; CDR2 reads FQGNSA. The DNA of the CDR3 is TGTGCCAGCAGCTTGCGGCCCGCGAACACCGGGGAGCTGTTTTTT. Its translation is CASSLRPANTGELFF.

This clonotype has just a few counts. V usage is TRBV29-1 and J usage is TRBJ2-3; D remains unclear. V shed 4 bases and J shed 0 bases, with 11 bases lying between them. The CDR3 is 14 residues long. Germline CDR1 is SQVTM and CDR2 is ANQGSEA. The CDR3 nucleotides read TGCAGCGTTGTCGGAGAAACTAGCACAGATACGCAGTATTTT. It translates to CSVVGETSTDTQYF.

The chain combines TRBV10-2 with TRBJ1-5, with unresolved D. The CDR3 is 12 residues long. V was trimmed by 10 bases and J by 4 bases, leaving 11 bases between them. Germline V gene data show CDR1 as WSHSY and CDR2 as SAAADI. For the CDR3, the DNA is TGCGCCACCGCCGAACCGAATCAGCCCCAGCATTTT. It translates to CATAEPNQPQHF.

This clonotype was counted only a few times. Written as DNA, the CDR3 is TGTGCCAGCAGTTTGTTTCCTTCTGGGGCCAACGTCCTGACTTTC. Protein sequence: CASSLFPSGANVLTF. The chain uses TRBV6-5 and TRBJ2-6; D remains ambiguous. Between the trimmed V and J ends, which lost 4 bases and 1 base, there was a span of 8 bases. This CDR3 has 15 amino acids. Germline CDR1 and CDR2: MNHEY and SVGAGI.

The J gene is TRBJ2-1, the V gene TRBV27; D not resolved. Germline CDR1 MNHEY, CDR2 SMNVEV (reference sequence). With 6 bases removed from V and 2 bases from J, the gap between germline ends came to 26 bases. This CDR3 spans 19 amino acids. Written as DNA, the CDR3 is TGTGCCAGCAGGCGTTATTTTGGGAATGATCTCTCCCCCTACAATGAGCAGTTCTTC. Amino acids: CASRRYFGNDLSPYNEQFF.